Listed here are 6 T cell receptor beta chains from one sample, sequenced in a study. TCRdb re-called the 5' RACE reads through MiXCR, storing one row per CDR3 protein. This sample carries about 9,100 distinct CDR3 sequences, roughly 60% of them seen once, and the ten largest clones take approximately 6.2%. What was sequenced was tumor-infiltrating memory CD4+ T cells sorted from the breast tumor. Indicated subset: memory CD4+ T cells, CD4+CD45RO+CD25-. The receptors originated from a female donor with breast cancer.

This clonotype came up once. The chain joins TRBV7-2 to TRBJ2-1; 9 nucleotides line up with TRBD2. Germline CDR1 reads SGHTA; CDR2 reads FQGNSA. The CDR3 is 15 residues long. V gave up 1 base and J gave up 6 bases; unmatched junction bases: 4. In DNA, the CDR3 is TGTGCCAGCAGCTTAGGTAGCGGGAGTGTCAATGAGCAGTTCTTC. It is translated as CASSLGSGSVNEQFF. Filled out from reference TRBV7-2 and TRBJ2-1, the complete variable domain reads GAGVSQSPSNKVTEKGKDVELRCDPISGHTALYWYRQSLGQGLEFLIYFQGNSAPDKSGLPSDRFSAERTGGSVSTLTIQRTQQEDSAVYLCASSLGSGSVNEQFFGPGTRLTVL.

This chain connects TRBV6-6 to TRBJ1-1, with D possibly matching TRBD1 (6 bases). This CDR3 region has 14 residues. V lost 5 bases to trimming and J lost 1 base, with 11 bases between them. CDR1 and CDR2 (germline): MNHNY, SVGAGI (reference sequence). Written as DNA, the CDR3 is TGTGCCAGCAGTGGCAGGGGACCGAACACTGAAGCTTTCTTT. Translated: CASSGRGPNTEAFF.

The table lists this clonotype with a few counts. The rearrangement links TRBV11-3 to TRBJ2-5; the D is unclear. Germline V gene sequence: CDR1 SGHNT, CDR2 YENEEA. This CDR3 has 10 residues. Trimming removed 3 bases at V and 7 bases at J, with 3 bases between. The CDR3 DNA follows: TGTGCCAGCAGCTTGGGGACCCAGTACTTC. It specifies CASSLGTQYF.

The rearrangement uses TRBV5-1 and TRBJ2-1; 8 bases are a match to TRBD2. CDR1 is SGHRS, CDR2 YFSETQ, per germline. V gave up 3 bases and J gave up 5 bases; unmatched junction bases: 7. This CDR3 contains 15 residues. CDR3 bases: TGCGCCAGCAGCTATAGAGGACTAGCTAACAATGAGCAGTTCTTC. Amino acids: CASSYRGLANNEQFF.

The V gene is TRBV4-1, the J gene TRBJ1-4, with 10 positions matching TRBD1. The CDR3 length is 15 residues. CDR1 is MGHRA and CDR2 is YSYEKL in the germline V gene. V trimming: 2 bases; J trimming: 5 bases; junction bases outside the gene matches: 2. CDR3 DNA sequence: TGCGCCAGCAGCCAACAGGACAGGGGGAATGAAAAACTGTTTTTT. The encoded protein is CASSQQDRGNEKLFF.

About this clonotype itself: An end of the junction does not agree with germline; a read error may underlie this. CDR3 nucleotide sequence: TGTGCCAGCAGTTCCCAGCCTTCAAAAAACATTCAGCACTTC. This translates into CASSSQPSKNIQHF. The V and J genes are TRBV6-6 and TRBJ2-4; no reliable D call. The CDR3 spans 14 residues. Germline assignment: CDR1 MNHNY and CDR2 SVGAGI (reference sequence).